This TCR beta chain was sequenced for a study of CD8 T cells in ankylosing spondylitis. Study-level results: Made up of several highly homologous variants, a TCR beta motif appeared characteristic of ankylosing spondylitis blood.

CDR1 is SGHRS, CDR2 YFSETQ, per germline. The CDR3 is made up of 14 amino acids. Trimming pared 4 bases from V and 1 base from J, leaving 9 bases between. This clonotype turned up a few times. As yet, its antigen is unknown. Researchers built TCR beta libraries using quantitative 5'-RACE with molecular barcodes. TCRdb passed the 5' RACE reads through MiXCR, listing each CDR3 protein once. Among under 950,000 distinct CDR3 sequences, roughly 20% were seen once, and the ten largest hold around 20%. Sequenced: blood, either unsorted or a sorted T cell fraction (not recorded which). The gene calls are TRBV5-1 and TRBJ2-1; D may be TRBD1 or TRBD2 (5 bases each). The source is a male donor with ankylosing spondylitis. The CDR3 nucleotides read TGCGCCAGCAGCGGGGACGGGTCCTACAATGAGCAGTTCTTC. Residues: CASSGDGSYNEQFF.